Below, one T cell receptor beta chain is given with its context. The antigen remains undetermined. The J segment lost 3 bases and the V segment lost 4 bases, leaving 4 bases of the junction unmatched. The CDR3 is made up of 14 amino acids. Germline CDR1 reads MNHNS; CDR2 reads SASEGT. Sequenced by immunoSEQ multiplex PCR; TCRdb stores in-frame clones only, minus some. The repertoire holds around 1,300 clones, with 74% as singletons. The data are from a study of T cells after posttransplantation cyclophosphamide. Findings of the study overall: Recipient CMV seropositivity and CMV reactivation strongly tracked TRB clonality.

The specimen sequenced was memory CD8+ T cells sorted from blood. The source of this sequence is a man aged 50-59 years in good health, CMV-negative, and a related stem cell transplant donor. The chain combines TRBV6-1 with TRBJ2-7; 9 nucleotides agree with TRBD1. The CDR3 sequence is CASSGGQGGYEQYF. The CDR3 region has the DNA TGTGCCAGCAGTGGGGGACAGGGTGGCTACGAGCAGTACTTC.